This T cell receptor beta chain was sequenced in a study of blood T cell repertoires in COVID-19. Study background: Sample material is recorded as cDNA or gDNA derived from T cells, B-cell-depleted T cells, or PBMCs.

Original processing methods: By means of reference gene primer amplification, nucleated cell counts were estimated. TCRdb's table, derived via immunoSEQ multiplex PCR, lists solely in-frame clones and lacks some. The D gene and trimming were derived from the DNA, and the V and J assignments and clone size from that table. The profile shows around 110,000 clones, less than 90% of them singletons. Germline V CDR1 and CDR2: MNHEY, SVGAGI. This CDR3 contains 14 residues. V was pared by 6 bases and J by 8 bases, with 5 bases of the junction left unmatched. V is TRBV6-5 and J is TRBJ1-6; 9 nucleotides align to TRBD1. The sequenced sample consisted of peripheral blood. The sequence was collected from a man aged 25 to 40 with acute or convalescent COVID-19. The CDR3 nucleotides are TGTGCCAGCAGCGAGACAGGGGGTTATTCACCCCTCCACTTT. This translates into CASSETGGYSPLHF.